This T cell receptor beta chain comes out of a study of blood T cell repertoires in COVID-19 (dated by TCRdb to between 2020 and 2021). Regarding the study in general: Samples from collaborators originated in the United States, Italy and Spain and spanned both the acute and convalescent phases of COVID-19. The material from the prospective study consisted of cDNA or gDNA derived from T cells, B-cell-depleted T cells, or PBMCs. Subjects who had been exposed to COVID-19, were actively infected with it, or had recovered from it provided the deeply sampled blood TCRbeta repertoires that made up the dataset. The repertoires were released in a freely available public database meant as a resource for research on the immune response to SARS-CoV-2. The samples were drawn from the first 160 participants of the ongoing ImmuneRACE study and from over a thousand subjects provided by 6 global collaborators. Sample metadata almost always included a de-identified subject ID, COVID-19 status, age in years and sex. Where available, HLA class I and class II types were obtained from metadata supplied by the sample provider rather than from assay-based typing. Here is what the overall study found, with its caveats: How much clinical and demographic metadata was included differed by source and by participant, and the metadata was provided uncurated.

Regarding this clone: Its antigen remains unidentified. Base qualities are not recorded, but no much larger clone differs from it by a single base.

TCRbeta CDR3 regions were amplified from genomic DNA by means of the immunoSEQ Assay, a bias-controlled multiplex PCR. Per the original workflow: Within the assay, amplification of reference gene primers was used to estimate how many nucleated cells each sample contained. Sequence reads were collapsed and filtered to measure the absolute abundance of every unique TCRbeta CDR3 rearrangement. For each sample, productive Simpson clonality was calculated by taking the square root of Simpson's diversity index across productive rearrangements. TCRdb limited this immuneACCESS table to in-frame rearrangements with V and J called. A share of clones is missing; checked studies link under half to unresolved V genes, and the rest is unexplained. V, J and clone size are those of that table, while D and trimming were read from the DNA. This sample comprises approximately 200,000 clones, roughly 82% of them detected only once. More than 4.5% of the sample goes to the ten largest clones.

Each collaborating institution followed its own protocols to collect whole blood in K2EDTA tubes. For TCRbeta analysis, collaborators shipped samples in one of three forms: frozen whole blood, isolated PBMCs, or DNA extracted from either of those sample types. Sequences were obtained from peripheral blood. This clonotype was sampled from a woman under 40 with acute or convalescent COVID-19.

The CDR3 sequence is CASSLAAGAYEQYF. The base sequence is TGTGCCAGCAGTTTAGCAGCAGGGGCATACGAGCAGTACTTC. The rearrangement joined TRBV27 to TRBJ2-7; the D gene is perhaps TRBD1, on 6 matching bases. CDR1 MNHEY and CDR2 SMNVEV are derived from the germline V gene (reference sequence). V is reduced by 2 bases and J by 4 bases, leaving a spacing of 12 bases between them. The CDR3, from cysteine to phenylalanine, totals 14 residues. The sequence is cut down to CDR3 DNA, 42 bases in frame from base 1.